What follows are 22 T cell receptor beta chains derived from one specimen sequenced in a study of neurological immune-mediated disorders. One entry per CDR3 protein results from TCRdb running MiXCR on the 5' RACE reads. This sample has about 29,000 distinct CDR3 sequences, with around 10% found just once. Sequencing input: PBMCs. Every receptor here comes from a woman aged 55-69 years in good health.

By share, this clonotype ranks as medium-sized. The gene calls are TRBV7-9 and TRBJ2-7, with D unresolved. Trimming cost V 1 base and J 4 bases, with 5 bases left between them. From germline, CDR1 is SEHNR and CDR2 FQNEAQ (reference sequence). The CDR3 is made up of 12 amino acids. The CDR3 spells CASSLGAYEQYF. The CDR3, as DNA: TGTGCCAGCAGCTTAGGGGCATACGAGCAGTACTTC.

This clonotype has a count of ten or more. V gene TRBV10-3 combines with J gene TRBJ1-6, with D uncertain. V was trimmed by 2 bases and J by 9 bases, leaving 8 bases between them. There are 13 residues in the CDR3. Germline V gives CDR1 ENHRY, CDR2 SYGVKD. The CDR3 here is CAISEAGSSPLHF. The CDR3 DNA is TGTGCCATCAGTGAGGCGGGGTCTTCACCCCTCCACTTT.

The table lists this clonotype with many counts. The CDR3 here is CSARAVSDSPLHF. The CDR3 DNA reads as TGCAGTGCTAGAGCTGTGAGCGATTCACCCCTCCACTTT. The chain recombines TRBV20-1 with TRBJ1-6; D uncertain. Germline V gene sequence: CDR1 DFQATT, CDR2 SNEGSKA (reference sequence). The CDR3 is 13 amino acids. Trimming pared 1 base from V and 8 bases from J, leaving 9 bases between.

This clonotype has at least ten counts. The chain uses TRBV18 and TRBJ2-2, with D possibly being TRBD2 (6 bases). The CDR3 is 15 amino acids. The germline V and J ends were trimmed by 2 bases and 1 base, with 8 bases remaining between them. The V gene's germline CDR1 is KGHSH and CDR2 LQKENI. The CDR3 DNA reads TGTGCCAGCTCACCAAGGGACTTGAACACCGGGGAGCTGTTTTTT. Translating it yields CASSPRDLNTGELFF.

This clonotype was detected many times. In DNA, the CDR3 is TGCAGCGTTCGGGCATTCTCCTACAATGAGCAGTTCTTC. Residues: CSVRAFSYNEQFF. The chain combines TRBV29-1 with TRBJ2-1; D is unresolved. Germline CDR1 is SQVTM and CDR2 is ANQGSEA. V lost 5 bases, J lost 0 bases, and 8 bases lay in between. The CDR3 totals 13 residues.

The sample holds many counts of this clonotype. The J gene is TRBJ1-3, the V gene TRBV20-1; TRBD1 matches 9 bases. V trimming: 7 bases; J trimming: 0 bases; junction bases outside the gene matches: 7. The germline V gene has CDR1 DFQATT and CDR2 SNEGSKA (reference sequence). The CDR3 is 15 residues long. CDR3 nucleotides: TGCAGTGTAGGACAGGGGTCTGGCTCTGGAAACACCATATATTTT. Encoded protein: CSVGQGSGSGNTIYF.

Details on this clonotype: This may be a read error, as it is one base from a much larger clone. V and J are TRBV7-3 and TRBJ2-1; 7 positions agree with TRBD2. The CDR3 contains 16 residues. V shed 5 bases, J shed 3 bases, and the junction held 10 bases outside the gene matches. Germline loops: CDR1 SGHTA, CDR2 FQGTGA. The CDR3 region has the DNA TGTGCCAGCAGCCGCCAATCGGGGGAGGGCTACAATGAGCAGTTCTTC. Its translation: CASSRQSGEGYNEQFF.

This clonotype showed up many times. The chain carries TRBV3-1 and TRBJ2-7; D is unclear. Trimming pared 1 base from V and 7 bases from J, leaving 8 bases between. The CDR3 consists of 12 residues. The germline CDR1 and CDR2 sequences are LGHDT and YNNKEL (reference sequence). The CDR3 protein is CASSQGELEQYF. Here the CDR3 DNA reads TGTGCCAGCAGCCAAGGAGAGCTTGAGCAGTACTTC.

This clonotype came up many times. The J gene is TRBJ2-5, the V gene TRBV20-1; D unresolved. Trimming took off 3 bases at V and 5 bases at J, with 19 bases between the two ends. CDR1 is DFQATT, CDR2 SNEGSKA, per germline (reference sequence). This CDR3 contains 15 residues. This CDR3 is CSASTKMGNWETQYF. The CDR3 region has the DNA TGCAGTGCTAGTACTAAGATGGGGAATTGGGAGACCCAGTACTTC.

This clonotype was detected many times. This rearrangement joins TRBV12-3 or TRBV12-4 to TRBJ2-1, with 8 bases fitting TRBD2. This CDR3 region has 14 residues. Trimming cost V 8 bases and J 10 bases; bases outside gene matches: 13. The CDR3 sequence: CASSRGGGPEEQFF. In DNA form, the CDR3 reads TGTGCCAGCTCCCGGGGGGGGGGGCCGGAAGAGCAGTTCTTC.

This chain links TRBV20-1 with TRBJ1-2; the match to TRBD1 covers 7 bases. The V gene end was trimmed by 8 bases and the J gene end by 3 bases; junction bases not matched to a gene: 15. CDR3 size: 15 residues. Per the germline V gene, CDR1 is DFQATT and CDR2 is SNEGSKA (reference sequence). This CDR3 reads CSSRLDRFSDYGYTF. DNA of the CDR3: TGCAGTTCCAGACTGGACAGGTTTTCTGACTATGGCTACACCTTC.

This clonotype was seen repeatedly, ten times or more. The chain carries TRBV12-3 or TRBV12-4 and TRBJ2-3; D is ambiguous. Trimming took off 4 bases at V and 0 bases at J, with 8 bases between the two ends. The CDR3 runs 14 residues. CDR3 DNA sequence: TGTGCCAGCAGTTCGACACTTAGCACAGATACGCAGTATTTT. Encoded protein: CASSSTLSTDTQYF.

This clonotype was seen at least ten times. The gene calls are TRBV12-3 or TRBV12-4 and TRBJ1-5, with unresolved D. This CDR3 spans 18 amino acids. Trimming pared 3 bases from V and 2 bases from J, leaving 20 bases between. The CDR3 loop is CASSFFEFGKVRNQPQHF. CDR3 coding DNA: TGTGCCAGCAGTTTTTTTGAGTTCGGAAAAGTCCGCAATCAGCCCCAGCATTTT.

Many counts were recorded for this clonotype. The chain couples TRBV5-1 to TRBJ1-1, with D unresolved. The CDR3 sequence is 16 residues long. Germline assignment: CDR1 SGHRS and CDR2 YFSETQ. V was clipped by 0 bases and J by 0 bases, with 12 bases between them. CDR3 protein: CASSLGPRDLNTEAFF. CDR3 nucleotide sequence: TGCGCCAGCAGCTTGGGACCGCGAGACCTGAACACTGAAGCTTTCTTT.

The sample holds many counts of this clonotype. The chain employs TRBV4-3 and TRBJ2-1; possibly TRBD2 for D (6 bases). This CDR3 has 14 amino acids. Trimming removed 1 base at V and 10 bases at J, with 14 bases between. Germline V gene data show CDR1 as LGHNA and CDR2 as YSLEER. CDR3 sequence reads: CASSQGGRLGEQFF. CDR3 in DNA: TGCGCCAGCAGCCAAGGCGGCCGACTAGGAGAGCAGTTCTTC.

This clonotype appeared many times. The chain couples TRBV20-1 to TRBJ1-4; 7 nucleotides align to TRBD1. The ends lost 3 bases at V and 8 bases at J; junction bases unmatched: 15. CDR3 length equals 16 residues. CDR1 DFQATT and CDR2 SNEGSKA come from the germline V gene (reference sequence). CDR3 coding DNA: TGCAGTGCTAGCATCTTAGGACAGGACCGGCGGGAAAAACTGTTTTTT. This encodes CSASILGQDRREKLFF.

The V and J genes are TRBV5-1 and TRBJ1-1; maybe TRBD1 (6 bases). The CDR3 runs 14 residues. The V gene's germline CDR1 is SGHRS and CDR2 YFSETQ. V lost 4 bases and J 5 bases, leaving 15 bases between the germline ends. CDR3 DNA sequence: TGCGCCAGCAGCGCTGGACATCAGGGGACTGAAGCTTTCTTT. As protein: CASSAGHQGTEAFF.

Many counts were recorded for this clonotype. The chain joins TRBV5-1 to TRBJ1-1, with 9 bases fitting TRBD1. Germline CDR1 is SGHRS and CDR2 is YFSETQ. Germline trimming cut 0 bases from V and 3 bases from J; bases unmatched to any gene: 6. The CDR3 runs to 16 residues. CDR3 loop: CASSLAGQGMDTEAFF. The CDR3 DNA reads TGCGCCAGCAGCTTGGCCGGACAGGGGATGGACACTGAAGCTTTCTTT.

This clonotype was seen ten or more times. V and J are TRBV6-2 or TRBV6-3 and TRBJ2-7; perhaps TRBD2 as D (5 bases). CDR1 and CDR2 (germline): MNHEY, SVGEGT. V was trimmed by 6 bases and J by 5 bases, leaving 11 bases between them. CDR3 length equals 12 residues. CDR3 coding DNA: TGTGCCAGCAGCTTTGGAGGAAACGAGCAGTACTTC. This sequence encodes CASSFGGNEQYF.

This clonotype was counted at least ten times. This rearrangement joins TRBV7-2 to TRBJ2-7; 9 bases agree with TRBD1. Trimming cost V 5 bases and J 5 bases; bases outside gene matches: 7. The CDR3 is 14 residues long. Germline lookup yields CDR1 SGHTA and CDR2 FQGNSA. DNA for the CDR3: TGTGCCAGCAGCCCAATGGGACAGGGCGACGAGCAGTACTTC. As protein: CASSPMGQGDEQYF. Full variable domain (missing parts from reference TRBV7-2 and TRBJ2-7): GAGVSQSPSNKVTEKGKDVELRCDPISGHTALYWYRQSLGQGLEFLIYFQGNSAPDKSGLPSDRFSAERTGGSVSTLTIQRTQQEDSAVYLCASSPMGQGDEQYFGPGTRLTVT.

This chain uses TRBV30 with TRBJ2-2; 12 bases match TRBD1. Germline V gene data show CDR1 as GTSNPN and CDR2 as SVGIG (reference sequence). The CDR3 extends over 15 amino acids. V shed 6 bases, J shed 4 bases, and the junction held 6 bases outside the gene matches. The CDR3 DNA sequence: TGTGCCTGTCCCGGGGGACAGGGGGCCACCGGGGAGCTGTTTTTT. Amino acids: CACPGGQGATGELFF.

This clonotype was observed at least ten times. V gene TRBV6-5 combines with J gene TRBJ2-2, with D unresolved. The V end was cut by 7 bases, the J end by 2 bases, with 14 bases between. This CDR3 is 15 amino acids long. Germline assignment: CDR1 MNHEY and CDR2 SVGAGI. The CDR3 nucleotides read TGTGCCAGCAAGAACCCGGGCCTCAACACCGGGGAGCTGTTTTTT. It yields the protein CASKNPGLNTGELFF.